The T cell receptor (beta chain) described here comes from a study of monozygotic twins with inflammatory bowel disease. Germline V gene sequence: CDR1 SGHVS, CDR2 FNYEAQ. This CDR3 has 13 residues. With about 15 and 9 cycles respectively, two nested PCRs were carried out on TCRalpha and TCRbeta cDNA. TCRdb re-analyzed the 5' RACE reads; it lists each CDR3 protein once, without DNA. The listing contains roughly 160,000 distinct CDR3 sequences. Remarks on this clonotype: The antigen is undetermined.

The study's findings and limits: Discordant twins had repertoire similarity that did not differ from that of concordant twins, possibly from limited power.

This TCR came from a human donor with ulcerative colitis or Crohn's disease, or a healthy co-twin of an affected twin (not recorded which). This chain uses TRBV7-6 with TRBJ2-7; with no DNA, the TCRdb D assignment of TRBD1 cannot be verified. The sample comprised blood. This chain's CDR3 is CASSGGGRYEQYF. Variable domain in full (rest from reference TRBV7-6 and TRBJ2-7): GAGVSQSPRYKVTKRGQDVALRCDPISGHVSLYWYRQALGQGPEFLTYFNYEAQQDKSGLPNDRFSAERPEGSISTLTIQRTEQRDSAMYRCASSGGGRYEQYFGPGTRLTVT.